These 7 T cell receptor beta chains originate from one sample sequenced in a study of T cells in Graves' hyperthyroidism and ophthalmopathy. Amplified TCR beta CDR3 regions came from RNA transcripts. A first-round RT-PCR of the TCR CDR3 used the HTBI primer set. Using its own MiXCR run on the multiplex PCR reads, TCRdb lists one record per CDR3 protein. Among over 550,000 distinct CDR3 sequences listed, around 17% were seen once. Sequenced: blood. These receptors originate from a woman aged 18-29 years with Graves' hyperthyroidism.

This clonotype was detected ten times or more. The CDR3 protein is CASRPYTGHGYTF. The DNA for the CDR3 is TGTGCCAGCAGACCGTATACAGGGCATGGCTACACCTTC. The V call is TRBV28, the J call TRBJ1-2; D possibly corresponds to TRBD1 (6 bases). V lost 6 bases to trimming and J lost 6 bases, with 14 bases between them. The CDR3 is made up of 13 amino acids. CDR1 is MDHEN, CDR2 SYDVKM, per germline.

This clonotype was counted between two and nine times. V usage is TRBV20-1 and J usage is TRBJ2-1; 7 nucleotides align to TRBD1. The germline V gene encodes CDR1 DFQATT and CDR2 SNEGSKA (reference sequence). This CDR3 has 12 amino acids. V shed 3 bases and J 6 bases; nucleotides not matched to a gene: 2. The CDR3 DNA is TGCAGTGCTAGTGACAGGGTCAATGAGCAGTTCTTC. It yields the protein CSASDRVNEQFF.

Comment on this clonotype: Being one base from a much bigger clone, this may be a read error. The chain is built from TRBV28 and TRBJ1-2, with TRBD1 matching 11 bases. Germline CDR1 reads MDHEN; CDR2 reads SYDVKM. J was trimmed by 4 bases and V by 2 bases; bases with no gene match: 3. There are 15 residues in the CDR3. The CDR3 spells CASSLGTGGGYGYTF. In DNA form, the CDR3 reads TGTGCCAGCAGTTTAGGGACAGGGGGTGGCTATGGCTACACCTTC.

The sample holds a few counts of this clonotype. This may stem from a read error, because a much larger clone lies one nucleotide away. As DNA, the CDR3 is TGTGCCAGCAGCTCAAGACACGGCCCCTACAATGAGCAGTTCTTC. It encodes CASSSRHGPYNEQFF. The chain has TRBV7-6 and TRBJ2-1; no clear D. This CDR3 has 15 amino acids. The V and J ends lost 4 bases and 2 bases respectively, with 12 bases between them. The germline CDR1 and CDR2 sequences are SGHVS and FNYEAQ.

There are many counts of this clonotype. The chain couples TRBV12-3 or TRBV12-4 to TRBJ1-5, with TRBD1 matching over 8 bases. The V and J ends lost 4 bases and 4 bases, in that order; junction bases with no gene match: 9. CDR3 length: 16 residues. The CDR3 DNA follows: TGTGCCAGCAGTTCGAATCAGGGGGCGTTAAATCAGCCCCAGCATTTT. It encodes CASSSNQGALNQPQHF.

Comment on this clonotype: Germline is not matched at one junction end, which may reflect a read error. The genes are TRBV18 and TRBJ1-2; D is unclear. The CDR3 spans 13 residues. Per the germline V gene, CDR1 is KGHSH and CDR2 is LQKENI. Here the CDR3 reads CASSPPGRSGCTF. The CDR3 DNA reads as TGTGCCAGCTCACCACCAGGGAGGAGCGGCTGCACCTTC.

This clonotype showed up just a few times. The rearrangement uses TRBV30 and TRBJ2-1, with 11 bases lining up with TRBD2. After removal of 3 bases from V and 8 bases from J, the junction contained 6 bases not matched to a gene. Germline V gene sequence: CDR1 GTSNPN, CDR2 SVGIG (reference sequence). This CDR3 is built from 14 residues. The CDR3 coding sequence is TGTGCCTGGAGAGTAGCGGGAGGGCCCCATGAGCAGTTCTTC. It translates to CAWRVAGGPHEQFF. The entire variable domain, with the rest obtained from reference TRBV30 and TRBJ2-1, is as follows: SQTIHQWPATLVQPVGSPLSLECTVEGTSNPNLYWYRQAAGRGLQLLFYSVGIGQISSEVPQNLSASRPQDRQFILSSKKLLLSDSGFYLCAWRVAGGPHEQFFGPGTRLTVL.